Listed below are T cell receptor beta chains from one sample, sequenced in a study of T cell changes during pregnancy in multiple sclerosis. Measured with immunoSEQ multiplex PCR; TCRdb has only the in-frame clones, and not every one. The profile shows around 25,000 clones, around four fifths of them singletons. This material consisted of CD8+ T cells from peripheral blood mononuclear cells, taken in the first trimester of pregnancy. These receptors were obtained from a female donor in good health, enrolled as a control in a pregnancy study. The CDR3 runs from the conserved cysteine through the conserved F or W. Each record gives: D gene, J gene, V gene, clone size, CDR3 protein, CDR3 DNA. The D gene is left open where the match is weak. The size entry is marked missing in some rows and otherwise reads once, few, many or a size class.

- | TRBJ2-3 | TRBV9 | many | CASSATHGRATDTQYF | TGTGCCAGCAGCGCCACCCATGGCAGGGCGACAGATACGCAGTATTTT
TRBD1 | TRBJ1-4 | TRBV2 | - | CASREDRGNEKLFF | TGTGCCAGCAGGGAGGACAGGGGGAATGAAAAACTGTTTTTT
- | TRBJ1-4 | TRBV6-5 | - | CASSYSGQKNEKLFF | TGTGCCAGCAGTTATTCCGGACAGAAAAATGAAAAACTGTTTTTT
TRBD2 | TRBJ2-2 | TRBV19 | - | CASSQLAGGSTGELFF | TGTGCCAGTAGCCAACTAGCGGGGGGCTCCACCGGGGAGCTGTTTTTT
- | TRBJ1-2 | TRBV9 | few | CASSVRGFGYTF | TGTGCCAGCAGCGTCCGAGGGTTCGGCTACACCTTC
TRBD1 | TRBJ2-2 | TRBV9 | - | CASSEGDRGPGELFF | TGTGCCAGCAGCGAGGGGGACAGGGGGCCCGGGGAGCTGTTTTTT
TRBD2 | TRBJ2-1 | TRBV6-4 | - | CASSENGGGRHEQFF | TGTGCCAGCAGTGAGAACGGGGGGGGTAGGCATGAGCAGTTCTTC
TRBD2 | TRBJ2-7 | TRBV27 | - | CASSPGTSGSEEQYF | TGTGCCAGCAGTCCAGGGACTAGCGGGTCAGAAGAGCAGTACTTC
- | TRBJ1-1 | TRBV2 | - | CASIRGGTEAFF | TGTGCCAGCATTCGGGGGGGGACTGAAGCTTTCTTT
- | TRBJ2-2 | TRBV5-1 | - | CASSLGGGELFF | TGCGCCAGCAGCTTGGGCGGCGGGGAGCTGTTTTTT
- | TRBJ2-2 | TRBV4-2 | - | CASREMGGELFF | TGTGCCAGCAGGGAGATGGGCGGGGAGCTGTTTTTT
- | TRBJ2-1 | TRBV6-5 | few | CASSYNGGADEQFF | TGTGCCAGCAGTTATAACGGGGGAGCCGATGAGCAGTTCTTC
TRBD1 | TRBJ2-2 | TRBV7-2 | - | CASSIDRGPGELFF | TGTGCCAGCAGCATTGACAGGGGCCCCGGGGAGCTGTTTTTT
- | TRBJ1-4 | TRBV9 | - | CASSVAGQIDDEKLFF | TGTGCCAGCAGCGTAGCTGGGCAGATAGACGATGAAAAACTGTTTTTT
TRBD2 | TRBJ2-1 | TRBV5-1 | - | CASSLVTSGVFYEQFF | TGCGCCAGCAGCTTGGTGACTAGCGGGGTGTTCTATGAGCAGTTCTTC
- | TRBJ2-7 | TRBV7-3 | - | CASSWGPSYEQYF | TGTGCCAGCAGCTGGGGGCCGTCCTACGAGCAGTACTTC
TRBD1 | TRBJ1-2 | TRBV11-2 | - | CASSSQGSYGYTF | TGTGCCAGCAGCTCACAGGGGAGCTATGGCTACACCTTC
TRBD2 | TRBJ2-1 | TRBV12-5 | - | CASATERGPGYNEQFF | TGTGCTAGTGCTACTGAGCGGGGGCCGGGCTACAATGAGCAGTTCTTC
- | TRBJ1-1 | TRBV30 | once | CAWGQDTEAFF | TGTGCCTGGGGCCAGGACACTGAAGCTTTCTTT
TRBD1 | TRBJ2-6 | TRBV29-1 | - | CSAFGVGTGGSGANVLTF | TGCAGCGCCTTTGGGGTTGGGACAGGGGGTTCTGGGGCCAACGTCCTGACTTTC
TRBD2 | TRBJ2-2 | TRBV7-9 | - | CASSLDPRGALFF | TGTGCCAGCAGCTTAGATCCGCGGGGGGCCCTATTTTTT
TRBD2 | TRBJ2-1 | TRBV7-2 | - | CASSFGGSRYEQFF | TGTGCCAGCAGCTTCGGCGGGAGTAGGTATGAGCAGTTCTTC
- | TRBJ2-7 | TRBV7-2 | many | CASSYPTVANYEQYF | TGTGCCAGCAGCTATCCAACGGTAGCGAACTACGAGCAGTACTTC
TRBD1 | TRBJ2-7 | TRBV5-4 | - | CASSLVRQGLSYEQYF | TGTGCCAGCAGCTTGGTTCGACAGGGCCTCTCCTACGAGCAGTACTTC
TRBD1 | TRBJ1-1 | TRBV10-3 | - | CAISESLDRANTEAFF | TGTGCCATCAGTGAGTCCCTCGACAGGGCGAACACTGAAGCTTTCTTT
- | TRBJ2-7 | TRBV28 | - | CASSFPLNRLISYEQYF | TGTGCCAGCAGTTTTCCCCTAAACAGGCTGATCTCCTACGAGCAGTACTTC
- | TRBJ2-7 | TRBV4-2 | few | CASSQDWTRASYEQYF | TGTGCCAGCAGCCAAGATTGGACAAGGGCCTCCTACGAGCAGTACTTC
TRBD2 | TRBJ2-1 | TRBV6-1 | few | CASGSGRDYNEQFF | TGTGCCAGCGGGAGCGGGAGGGACTACAATGAGCAGTTCTTC
- | TRBJ1-1 | TRBV15 | - | CATSRRGAGGENTEAFF | TGTGCCACCAGCAGGAGAGGGGCCGGGGGGGAGAACACTGAAGCTTTCTTT
TRBD1 | TRBJ1-1 | TRBV7-3 | once | CASSSDRGNTEAFF | TGTGCCAGCAGTTCCGACAGGGGGAACACTGAAGCTTTCTTT
- | TRBJ2-2 | TRBV7-8 | - | CASSLPLTRSIGELFF | TGTGCCAGCAGCTTACCCCTCACCCGGTCCATCGGGGAGCTGTTTTTT
- | TRBJ2-3 | TRBV21-1 | - | CASSKGLAGVEDTQYF | TGTGCCAGCAGCAAGGGACTAGCGGGAGTCGAGGATACGCAGTATTTT
TRBD2 | TRBJ2-5 | TRBV25-1 | once | CASSAGRRERSETQYF | TGTGCCAGCAGTGCGGGTCGGCGGGAGCGCTCGGAGACCCAGTACTTC